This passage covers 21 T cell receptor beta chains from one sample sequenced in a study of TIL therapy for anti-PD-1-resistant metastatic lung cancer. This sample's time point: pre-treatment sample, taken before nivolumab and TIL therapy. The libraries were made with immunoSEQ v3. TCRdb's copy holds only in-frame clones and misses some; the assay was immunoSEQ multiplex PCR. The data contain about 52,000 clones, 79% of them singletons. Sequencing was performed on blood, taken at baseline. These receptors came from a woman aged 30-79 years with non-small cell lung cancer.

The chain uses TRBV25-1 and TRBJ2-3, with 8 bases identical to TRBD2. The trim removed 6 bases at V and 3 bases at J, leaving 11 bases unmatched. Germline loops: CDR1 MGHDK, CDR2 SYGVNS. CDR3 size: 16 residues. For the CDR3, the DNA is TGTGCCAGCAGCCTTGGGGCGGGAGGCGGAACAGATACGCAGTATTTT. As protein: CASSLGAGGGTDTQYF.

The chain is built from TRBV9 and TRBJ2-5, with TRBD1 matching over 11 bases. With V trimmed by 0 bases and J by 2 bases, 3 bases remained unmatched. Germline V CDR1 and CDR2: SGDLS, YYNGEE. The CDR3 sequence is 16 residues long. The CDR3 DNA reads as TGTGCCAGCAGCGTAGGGACAGGGGGCGAACAAGAGACCCAGTACTTC. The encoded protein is CASSVGTGGEQETQYF.

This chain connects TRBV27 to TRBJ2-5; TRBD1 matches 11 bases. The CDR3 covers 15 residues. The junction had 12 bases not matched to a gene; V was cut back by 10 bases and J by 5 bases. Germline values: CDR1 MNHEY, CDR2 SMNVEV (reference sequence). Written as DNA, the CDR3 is TGTGCCACGGGAATGGACAGGGGGCTTATGGAGACCCAGTACTTC. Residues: CATGMDRGLMETQYF.

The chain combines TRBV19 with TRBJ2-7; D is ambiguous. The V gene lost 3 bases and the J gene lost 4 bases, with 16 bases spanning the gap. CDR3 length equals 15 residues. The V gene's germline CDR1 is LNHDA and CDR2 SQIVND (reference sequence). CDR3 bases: TGTGCCAGTAGTATTCAAAACGGCGGACCGTACGAGCAGTACTTC. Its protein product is CASSIQNGGPYEQYF.

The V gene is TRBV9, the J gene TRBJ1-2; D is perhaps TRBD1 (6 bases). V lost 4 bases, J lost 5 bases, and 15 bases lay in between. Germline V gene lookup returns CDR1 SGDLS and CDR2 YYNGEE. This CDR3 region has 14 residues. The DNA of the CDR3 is TGTGCCAGCAGCAGAATCACAGGGATATATGGCTACACCTTC. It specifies CASSRITGIYGYTF.

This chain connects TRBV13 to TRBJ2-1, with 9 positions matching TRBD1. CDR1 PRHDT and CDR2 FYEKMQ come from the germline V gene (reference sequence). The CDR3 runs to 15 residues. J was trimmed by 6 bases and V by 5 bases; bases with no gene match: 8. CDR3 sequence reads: CASSARDRDLNEQFF. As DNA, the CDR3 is TGTGCCAGCAGCGCCCGGGACAGGGATCTCAATGAGCAGTTCTTC.

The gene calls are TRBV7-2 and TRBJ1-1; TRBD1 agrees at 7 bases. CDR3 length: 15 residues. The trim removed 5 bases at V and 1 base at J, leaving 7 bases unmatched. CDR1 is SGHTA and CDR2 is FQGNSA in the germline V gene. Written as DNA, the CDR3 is TGTGCCAGCAGCCTCGACAGGGTGGGGAACACTGAAGCTTTCTTT. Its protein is CASSLDRVGNTEAFF.

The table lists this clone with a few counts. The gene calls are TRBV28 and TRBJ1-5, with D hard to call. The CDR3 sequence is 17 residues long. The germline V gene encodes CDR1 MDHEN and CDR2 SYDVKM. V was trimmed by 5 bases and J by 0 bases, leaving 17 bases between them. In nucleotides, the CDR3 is TGTGCCAGCAGTCCTCCTCACCGGGTACGTAGCAATCAGCCCCAGCATTTT. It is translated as CASSPPHRVRSNQPQHF.

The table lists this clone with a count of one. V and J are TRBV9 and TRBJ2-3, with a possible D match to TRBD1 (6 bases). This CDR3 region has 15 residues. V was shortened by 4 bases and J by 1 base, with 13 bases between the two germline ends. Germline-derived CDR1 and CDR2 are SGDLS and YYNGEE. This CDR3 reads CASSSRGEGTDTQYF. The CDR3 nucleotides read TGTGCCAGCAGCTCCAGGGGTGAGGGCACAGATACGCAGTATTTT.

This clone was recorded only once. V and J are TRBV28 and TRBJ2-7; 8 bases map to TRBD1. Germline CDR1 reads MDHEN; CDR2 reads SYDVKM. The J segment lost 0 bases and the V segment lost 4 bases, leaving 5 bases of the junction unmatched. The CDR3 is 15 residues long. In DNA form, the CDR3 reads TGTGCCAGCAGTTACCGGGACAGGAGCTCCTACGAGCAGTACTTC. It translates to CASSYRDRSSYEQYF.

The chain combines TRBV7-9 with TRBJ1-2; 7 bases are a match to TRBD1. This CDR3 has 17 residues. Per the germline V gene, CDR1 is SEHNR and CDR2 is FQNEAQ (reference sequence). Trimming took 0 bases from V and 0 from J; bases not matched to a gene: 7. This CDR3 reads CASSLAKMGQSNYGYTF. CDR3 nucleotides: TGTGCCAGCAGCTTAGCTAAAATGGGACAGTCTAACTATGGCTACACCTTC.

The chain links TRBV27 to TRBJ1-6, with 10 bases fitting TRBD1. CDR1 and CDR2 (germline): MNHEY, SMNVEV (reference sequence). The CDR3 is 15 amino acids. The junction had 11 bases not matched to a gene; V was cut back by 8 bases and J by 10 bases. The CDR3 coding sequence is TGTGCCAGCCGTTCGGTAGGGACAGGGGAATCACCCCTCCACTTT. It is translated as CASRSVGTGESPLHF.

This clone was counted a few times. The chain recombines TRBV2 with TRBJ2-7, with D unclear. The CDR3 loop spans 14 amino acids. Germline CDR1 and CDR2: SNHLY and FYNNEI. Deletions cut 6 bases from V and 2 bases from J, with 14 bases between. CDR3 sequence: CASSLVLGTYEQYF. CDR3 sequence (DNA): TGTGCCAGCAGCCTGGTATTGGGGACCTACGAGCAGTACTTC.

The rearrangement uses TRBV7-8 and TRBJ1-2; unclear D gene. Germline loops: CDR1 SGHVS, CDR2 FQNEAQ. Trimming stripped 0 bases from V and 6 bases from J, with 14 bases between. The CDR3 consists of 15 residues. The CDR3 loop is CASSLAPPDGHGYTF. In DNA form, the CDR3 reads TGTGCCAGCAGCTTAGCGCCTCCAGATGGCCATGGCTACACCTTC.

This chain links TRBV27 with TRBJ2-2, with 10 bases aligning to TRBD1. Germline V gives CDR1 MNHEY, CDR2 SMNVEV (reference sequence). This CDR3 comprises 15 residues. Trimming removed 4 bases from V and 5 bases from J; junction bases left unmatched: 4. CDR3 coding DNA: TGTGCCAGCAGTTCGTGGGGACAGGGGACCGGGGAGCTGTTTTTT. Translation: CASSSWGQGTGELFF.

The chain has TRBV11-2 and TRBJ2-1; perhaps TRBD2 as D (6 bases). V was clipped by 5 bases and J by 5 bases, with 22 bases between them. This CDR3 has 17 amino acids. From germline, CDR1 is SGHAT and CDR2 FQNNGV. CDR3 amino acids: CASSGGQTSSANNEQFF. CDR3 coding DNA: TGTGCCAGCAGCGGGGGTCAGACTAGTTCGGCTAACAATGAGCAGTTCTTC.

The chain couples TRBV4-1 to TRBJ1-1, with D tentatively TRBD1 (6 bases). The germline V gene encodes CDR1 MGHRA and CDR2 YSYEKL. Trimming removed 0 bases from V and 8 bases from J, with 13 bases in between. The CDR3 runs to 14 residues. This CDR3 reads CASSQESQGLEAFF. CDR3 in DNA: TGCGCCAGCAGCCAAGAATCCCAGGGGCTAGAAGCTTTCTTT.

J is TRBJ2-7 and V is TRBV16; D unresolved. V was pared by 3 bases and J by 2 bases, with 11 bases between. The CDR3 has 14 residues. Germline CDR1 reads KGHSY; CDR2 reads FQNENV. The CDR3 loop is CASSQVWQTYEQYF. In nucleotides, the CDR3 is TGTGCCAGCAGCCAGGTTTGGCAGACCTACGAGCAGTACTTC.

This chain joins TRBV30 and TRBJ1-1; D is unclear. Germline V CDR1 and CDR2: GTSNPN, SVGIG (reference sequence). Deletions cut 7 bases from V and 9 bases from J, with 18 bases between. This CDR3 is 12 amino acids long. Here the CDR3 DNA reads TGTGCCTCGAATTTCGTCGGGCTTAAAGCTTTCTTT. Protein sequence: CASNFVGLKAFF.

Here the CDR3 DNA reads TGTGCCAGCACCCTCCGGGGAGCGGGGGGGCGCAATGAGCAGTTCTTC. Translation gives CASTLRGAGGRNEQFF. This chain links TRBV5-5 with TRBJ2-1; 10 bases fit TRBD2. The junction had 12 bases not matched to a gene; V was cut back by 6 bases and J by 6 bases. The CDR3 length is 16 residues. Germline V gives CDR1 SGHKS, CDR2 YYEKEE (reference sequence). The whole variable domain, filled in from reference TRBV5-5 and TRBJ2-1, reads DAGVTQSPTHLIKTRGQQVTLRCSPISGHKSVSWYQQVLGQGPQFIFQYYEKEERGRGNFPDRFSARQFPNYSSELNVNALLLGDSALYLCASTLRGAGGRNEQFFGPGTRLTVL.

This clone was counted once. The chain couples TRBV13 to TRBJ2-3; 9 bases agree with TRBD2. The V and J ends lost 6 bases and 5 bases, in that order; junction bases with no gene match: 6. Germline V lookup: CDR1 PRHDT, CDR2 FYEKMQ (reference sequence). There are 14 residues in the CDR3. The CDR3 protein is CASRKAGGKDTQYF. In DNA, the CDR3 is TGTGCCAGCAGAAAAGCGGGGGGTAAAGATACGCAGTATTTT.